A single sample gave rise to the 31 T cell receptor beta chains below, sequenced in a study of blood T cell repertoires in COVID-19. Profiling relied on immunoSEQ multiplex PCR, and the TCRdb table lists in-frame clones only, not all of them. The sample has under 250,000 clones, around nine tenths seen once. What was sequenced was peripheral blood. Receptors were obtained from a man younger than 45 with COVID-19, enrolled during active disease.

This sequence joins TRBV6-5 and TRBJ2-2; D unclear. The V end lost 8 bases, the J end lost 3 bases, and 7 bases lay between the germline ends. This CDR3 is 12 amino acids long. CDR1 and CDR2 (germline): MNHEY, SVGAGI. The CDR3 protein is CASEVHTGELFF. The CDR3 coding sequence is TGTGCCAGCGAGGTACACACCGGGGAGCTGTTTTTT.

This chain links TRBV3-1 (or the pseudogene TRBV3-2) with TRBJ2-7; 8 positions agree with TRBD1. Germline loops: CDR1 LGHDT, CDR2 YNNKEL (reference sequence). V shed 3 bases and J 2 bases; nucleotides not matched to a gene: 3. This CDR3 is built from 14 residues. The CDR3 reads CASSQGTGTYEQYF. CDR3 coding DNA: TGTGCCAGCAGCCAGGGGACAGGTACCTACGAGCAGTACTTC.

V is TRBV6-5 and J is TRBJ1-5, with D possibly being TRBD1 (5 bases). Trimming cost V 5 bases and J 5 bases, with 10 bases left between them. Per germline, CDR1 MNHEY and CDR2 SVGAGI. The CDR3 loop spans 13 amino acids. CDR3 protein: CASSRETDQPQHF. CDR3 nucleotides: TGTGCCAGCAGTAGAGAGACAGATCAGCCCCAGCATTTT.

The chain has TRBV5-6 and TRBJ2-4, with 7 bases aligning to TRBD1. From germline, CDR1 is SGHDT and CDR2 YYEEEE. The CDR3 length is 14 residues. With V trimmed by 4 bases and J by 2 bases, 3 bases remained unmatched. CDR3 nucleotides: TGTGCCAGCAGCCGACAGGGTACCAAAAACATTCAGTACTTC. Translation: CASSRQGTKNIQYF.

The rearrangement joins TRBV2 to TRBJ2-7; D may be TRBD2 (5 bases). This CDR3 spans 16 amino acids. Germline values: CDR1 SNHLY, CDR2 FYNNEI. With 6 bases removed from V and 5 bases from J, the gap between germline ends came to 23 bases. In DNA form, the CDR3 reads TGTGCCAGCAGGGGTAGCGCCCCCATACAGTCGCACGAGCAGTACTTC. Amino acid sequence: CASRGSAPIQSHEQYF.

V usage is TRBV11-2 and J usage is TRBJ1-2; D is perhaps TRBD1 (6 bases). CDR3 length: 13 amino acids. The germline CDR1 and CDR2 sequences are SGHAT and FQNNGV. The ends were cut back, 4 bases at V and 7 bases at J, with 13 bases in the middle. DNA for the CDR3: TGTGCCAGCAGCTCCGGAAGGGGGTTTGGCTACACCTTC. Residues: CASSSGRGFGYTF.

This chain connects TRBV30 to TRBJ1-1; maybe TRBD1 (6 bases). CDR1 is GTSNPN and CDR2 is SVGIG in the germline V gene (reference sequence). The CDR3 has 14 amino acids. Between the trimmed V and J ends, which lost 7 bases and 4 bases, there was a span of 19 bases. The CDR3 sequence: CASTSLYRATEAFF. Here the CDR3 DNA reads TGTGCCTCCACGTCCCTCTACAGGGCCACTGAAGCTTTCTTT.

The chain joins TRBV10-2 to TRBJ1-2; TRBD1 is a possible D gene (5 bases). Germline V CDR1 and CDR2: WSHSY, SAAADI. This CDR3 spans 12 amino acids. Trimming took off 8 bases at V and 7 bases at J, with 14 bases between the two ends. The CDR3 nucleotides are TGCGCCAGCGGGGTCCCGGGGGGTGGCTACACCTTC. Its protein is CASGVPGGGYTF.

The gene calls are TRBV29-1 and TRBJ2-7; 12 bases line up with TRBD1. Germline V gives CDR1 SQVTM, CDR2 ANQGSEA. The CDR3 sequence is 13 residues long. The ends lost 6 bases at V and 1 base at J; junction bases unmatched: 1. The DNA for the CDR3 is TGCAGCGTGGGACAGGGGGCTTCCTACGAGCAGTACTTC. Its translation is CSVGQGASYEQYF.

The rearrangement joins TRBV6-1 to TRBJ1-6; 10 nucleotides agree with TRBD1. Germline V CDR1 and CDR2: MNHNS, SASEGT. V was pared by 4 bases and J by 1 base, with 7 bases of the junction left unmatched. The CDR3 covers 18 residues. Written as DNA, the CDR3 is TGTGCCAGCAGTGGACCGGGACAGGGGATATCCTATAATTCACCCCTCCACTTT. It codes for CASSGPGQGISYNSPLHF.

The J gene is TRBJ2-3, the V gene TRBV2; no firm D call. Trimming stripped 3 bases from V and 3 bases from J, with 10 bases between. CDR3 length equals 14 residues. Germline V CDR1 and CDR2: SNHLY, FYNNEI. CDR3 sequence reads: CASSDGAGTDTQYF. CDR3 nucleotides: TGTGCCAGCAGTGATGGTGCCGGGACAGATACGCAGTATTTT.

The CDR3 sequence: CASSRDSAAPGTQYF. In nucleotides, the CDR3 is TGTGCCAGCAGCCGGGACAGTGCCGCTCCGGGGACCCAGTACTTC. This chain links TRBV6-5 with TRBJ2-5, with 7 bases aligning to TRBD1. With V trimmed by 6 bases and J by 7 bases, 14 bases remained unmatched. The CDR3 totals 15 residues. Germline CDR1 and CDR2: MNHEY and SVGAGI.

As DNA, the CDR3 is TGTGCCAGCAGAACGGTTTTGGGCAATCAGCCCCAGCATTTT. Translated: CASRTVLGNQPQHF. The chain joins TRBV2 to TRBJ1-5; D remains unclear. The CDR3 totals 14 residues. Germline V gives CDR1 SNHLY, CDR2 FYNNEI. V lost 6 bases to trimming and J lost 2 bases, with 11 bases between them.

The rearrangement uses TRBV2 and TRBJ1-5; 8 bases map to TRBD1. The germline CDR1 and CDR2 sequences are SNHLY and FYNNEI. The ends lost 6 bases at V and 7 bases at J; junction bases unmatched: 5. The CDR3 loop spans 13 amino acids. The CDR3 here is CASRGQEGQPQHF. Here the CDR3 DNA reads TGTGCCAGCAGGGGACAGGAGGGACAGCCCCAGCATTTT.

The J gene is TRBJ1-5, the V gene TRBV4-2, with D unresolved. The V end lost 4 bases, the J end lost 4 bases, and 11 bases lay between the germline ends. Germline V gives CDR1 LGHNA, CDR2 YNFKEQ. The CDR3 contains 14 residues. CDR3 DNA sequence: TGTGCCAGCAGCCGGCTCGGAGGGAATCAGCCCCAGCATTTT. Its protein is CASSRLGGNQPQHF.

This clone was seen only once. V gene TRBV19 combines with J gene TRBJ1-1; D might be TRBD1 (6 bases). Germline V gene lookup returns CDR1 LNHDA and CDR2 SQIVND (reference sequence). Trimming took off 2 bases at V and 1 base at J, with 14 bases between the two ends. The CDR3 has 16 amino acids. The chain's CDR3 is CASSIRGTGSNTEAFF. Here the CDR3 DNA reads TGTGCCAGTAGTATAAGGGGGACGGGATCGAACACTGAAGCTTTCTTT.

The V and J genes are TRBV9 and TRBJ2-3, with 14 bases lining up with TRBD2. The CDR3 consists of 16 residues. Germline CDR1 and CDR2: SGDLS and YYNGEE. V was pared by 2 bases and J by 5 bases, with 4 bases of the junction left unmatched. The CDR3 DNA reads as TGTGCCAGCAGCGTGGGACTAGCGGGGGATCGAGATACGCAGTATTTT. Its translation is CASSVGLAGDRDTQYF. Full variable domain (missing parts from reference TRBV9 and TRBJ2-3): DSGVTQTPKHLITATGQRVTLRCSPRSGDLSVYWYQQSLDQGLQFLIQYYNGEERAKGNILERFSAQQFPDLHSELNLSSLELGDSALYFCASSVGLAGDRDTQYFGPGTRLTVL.

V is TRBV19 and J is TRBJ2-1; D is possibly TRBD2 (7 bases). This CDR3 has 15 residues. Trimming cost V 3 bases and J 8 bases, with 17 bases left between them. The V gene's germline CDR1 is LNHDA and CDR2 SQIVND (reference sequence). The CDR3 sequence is CASSISDGGQDEQFF. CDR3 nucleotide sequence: TGTGCCAGTAGTATTTCCGACGGGGGGCAGGATGAGCAGTTCTTC.

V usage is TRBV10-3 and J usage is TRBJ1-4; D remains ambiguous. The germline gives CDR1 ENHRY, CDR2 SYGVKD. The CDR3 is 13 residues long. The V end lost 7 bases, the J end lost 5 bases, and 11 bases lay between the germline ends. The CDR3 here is CAITAGRNEKLFF. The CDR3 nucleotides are TGTGCCATCACCGCGGGAAGGAATGAAAAACTGTTTTTT.

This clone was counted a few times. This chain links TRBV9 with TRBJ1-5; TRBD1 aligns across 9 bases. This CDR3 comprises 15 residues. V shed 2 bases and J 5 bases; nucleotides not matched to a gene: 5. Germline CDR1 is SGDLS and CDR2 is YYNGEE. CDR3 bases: TGTGCCAGCAGCGTGACAGGGGGAAGGGATCAGCCCCAGCATTTT. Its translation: CASSVTGGRDQPQHF.

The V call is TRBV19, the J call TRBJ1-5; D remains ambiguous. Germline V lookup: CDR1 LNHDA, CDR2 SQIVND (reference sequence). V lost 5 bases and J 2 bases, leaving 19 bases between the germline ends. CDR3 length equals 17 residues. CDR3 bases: TGTGCCAGTAGTCCGTCGATGGTTACGGCGGGCAATCAGCCCCAGCATTTT. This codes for CASSPSMVTAGNQPQHF.

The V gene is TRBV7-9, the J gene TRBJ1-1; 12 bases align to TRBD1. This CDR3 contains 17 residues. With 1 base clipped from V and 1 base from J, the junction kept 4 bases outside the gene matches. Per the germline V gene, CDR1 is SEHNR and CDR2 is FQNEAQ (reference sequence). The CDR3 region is CASSLVGTGGRNTEAFF. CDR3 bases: TGTGCCAGCAGCTTAGTGGGGACAGGGGGCAGGAACACTGAAGCTTTCTTT.

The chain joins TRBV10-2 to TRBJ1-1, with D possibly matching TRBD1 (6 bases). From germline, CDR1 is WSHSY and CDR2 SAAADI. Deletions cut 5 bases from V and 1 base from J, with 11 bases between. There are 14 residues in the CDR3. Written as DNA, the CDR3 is TGCGCCAGCAGTCCCAGGGGCCAGAACACTGAAGCTTTCTTT. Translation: CASSPRGQNTEAFF.

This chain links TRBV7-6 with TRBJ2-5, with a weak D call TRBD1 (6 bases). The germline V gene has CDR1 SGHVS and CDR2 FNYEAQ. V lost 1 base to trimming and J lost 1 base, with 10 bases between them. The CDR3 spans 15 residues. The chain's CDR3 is CASSLGLRGQETQYF. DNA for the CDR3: TGTGCCAGCAGCTTAGGCCTCAGGGGCCAAGAGACCCAGTACTTC.

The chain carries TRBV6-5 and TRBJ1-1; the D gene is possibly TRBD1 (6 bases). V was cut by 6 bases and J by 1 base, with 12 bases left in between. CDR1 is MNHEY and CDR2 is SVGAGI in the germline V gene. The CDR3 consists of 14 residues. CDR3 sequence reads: CASRNPDRNTEAFF. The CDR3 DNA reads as TGTGCCAGCAGGAACCCGGACAGGAACACTGAAGCTTTCTTT.

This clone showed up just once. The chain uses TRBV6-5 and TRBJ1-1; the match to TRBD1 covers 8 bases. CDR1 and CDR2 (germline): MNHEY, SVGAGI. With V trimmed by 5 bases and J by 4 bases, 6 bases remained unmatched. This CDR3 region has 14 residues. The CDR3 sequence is CASSRWTGITEAFF. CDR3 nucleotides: TGTGCCAGCAGTCGGTGGACAGGGATCACTGAAGCTTTCTTT.

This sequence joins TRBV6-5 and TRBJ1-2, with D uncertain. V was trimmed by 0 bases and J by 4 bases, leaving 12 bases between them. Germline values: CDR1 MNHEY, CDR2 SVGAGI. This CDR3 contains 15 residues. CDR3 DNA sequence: TGTGCCAGCAGTTACTCGCGGGCAGTCCCCTATGGCTACACCTTC. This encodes CASSYSRAVPYGYTF.

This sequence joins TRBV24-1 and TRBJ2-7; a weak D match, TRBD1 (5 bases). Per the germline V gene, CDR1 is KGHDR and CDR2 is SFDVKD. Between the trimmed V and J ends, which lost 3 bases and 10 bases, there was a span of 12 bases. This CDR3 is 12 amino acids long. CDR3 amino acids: CATSDARGKQYF. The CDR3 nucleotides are TGTGCCACCAGTGATGCTAGGGGAAAACAGTACTTC.

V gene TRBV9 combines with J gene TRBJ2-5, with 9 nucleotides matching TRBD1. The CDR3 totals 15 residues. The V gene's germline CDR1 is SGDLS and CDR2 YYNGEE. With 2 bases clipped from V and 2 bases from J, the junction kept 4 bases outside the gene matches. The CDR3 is CASSVGTGWQETQYF. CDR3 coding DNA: TGTGCCAGCAGCGTCGGGACAGGGTGGCAAGAGACCCAGTACTTC.

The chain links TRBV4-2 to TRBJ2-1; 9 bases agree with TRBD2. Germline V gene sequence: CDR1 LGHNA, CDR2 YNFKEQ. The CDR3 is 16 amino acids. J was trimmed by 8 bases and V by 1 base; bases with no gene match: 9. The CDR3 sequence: CASSQALGTSPHEQFF. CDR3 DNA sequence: TGTGCCAGCAGCCAAGCACTAGGGACTAGCCCCCATGAGCAGTTCTTC.

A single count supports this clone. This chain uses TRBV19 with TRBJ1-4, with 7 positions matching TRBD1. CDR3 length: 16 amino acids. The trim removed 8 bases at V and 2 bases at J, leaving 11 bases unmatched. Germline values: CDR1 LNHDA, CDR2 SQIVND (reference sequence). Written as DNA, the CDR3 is TGTGCCAGTTCCGACAGGGTCATTCGGACTAATGAAAAACTGTTTTTT. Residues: CASSDRVIRTNEKLFF.